Sequencing of this T cell receptor (beta chain) was carried out in a study of T cells after yellow fever vaccination. Study at large: The fractions with low cell numbers were processed using SMART-Seq v4 Ultra Low Input. Study results and caveats: A faster peak, day 5 versus 15, was reached by the weaker secondary response. The booster saw the reappearance of most primary-vaccination clones (more than 95% CD4, 80% to 90% CD8). Abundant bulk-population clonotypes could contaminate the FACS-sorted repertoires.

This CDR3 spans 13 amino acids. CDR1 and CDR2 from the germline V gene are LGHDT and YNNKEL (reference sequence). V dropped 2 bases and J dropped 4 bases, with 7 bases sitting between them. TCRdb ran MiXCR on the 5' RACE reads and lists one entry per CDR3 protein. This table has 310,000 or so distinct CDR3 sequences, around 4% appearing once. Of note for this clonotype: Antigen unknown.

The chain couples TRBV3-1 to TRBJ2-3, with D maybe TRBD1 (5 bases). The sequence was collected from a man younger than 35 who received the YFV17D yellow fever vaccine. Material: PBMCs, obtained on the day of the yellow fever booster vaccination. The CDR3 DNA follows: TGTGCCAGCAGCCAAAGGGGTCCAGATACGCAGTATTTT. Its translation is CASSQRGPDTQYF.